Shown below are 29 T cell receptor beta chains from a single sample sequenced in a study of shared clonotypes between healthy human individuals. Sequencing was performed with immunoSEQ multiplex PCR; in TCRdb, only in-frame clones are kept and a portion is missing. The sample lists 2 million to 2.5 million clones, 85% to 95% seen once, with about 0.41% in the top ten. The sample consisted of naive CD4+ T cells from PBMCs. The subset denotes: CD45RA+ positively selected. Receptors were obtained from a young man in good health. Some clones in this sample may be carry-over from other donors' samples.

The J gene is TRBJ1-2, the V gene TRBV7-2; D not certain. Germline CDR1 and CDR2: SGHTA and FQGNSA. V was trimmed by 5 bases and J by 0 bases, leaving 19 bases between them. This CDR3 contains 17 residues. CDR3 loop: CASSPTWDYISNYGYTF. CDR3 in DNA: TGTGCCAGCAGCCCAACCTGGGATTACATCTCTAACTATGGCTACACCTTC.

This chain links TRBV28 with TRBJ1-2; D gene unclear. V dropped 10 bases and J dropped 5 bases, with 14 bases sitting between them. The CDR3 has 12 amino acids. Germline V gene data show CDR1 as MDHEN and CDR2 as SYDVKM. The CDR3 DNA follows: TGTGCCACCTCGGGAGGGTCTTATGGCTACACCTTC. Its translation: CATSGGSYGYTF.

The chain has TRBV15 and TRBJ1-1; D is uncertain. The CDR3 is 14 amino acids. V lost 2 bases to trimming and J lost 6 bases, with 13 bases between them. Germline assignment: CDR1 LNHNV and CDR2 YYDKDF (reference sequence). In DNA, the CDR3 is TGTGCCACCAGCAGATTATTGCAGGCCCCTGAAGCTTTCTTT. Translating it yields CATSRLLQAPEAFF.

The J gene is TRBJ2-1, the V gene TRBV6-6, with TRBD2 identical over 12 bases. The length of the CDR3 is 16 residues. Trimming cost V 5 bases and J 3 bases; bases outside gene matches: 5. Germline assignment: CDR1 MNHNY and CDR2 SVGAGI (reference sequence). This CDR3 reads CASSALAGGVYNEQFF. The CDR3 region has the DNA TGTGCCAGCAGTGCACTAGCGGGAGGAGTCTACAATGAGCAGTTCTTC.

This chain connects TRBV6-1 to TRBJ1-2; possibly TRBD1 for D (5 bases). CDR3 length: 12 residues. Germline V gene data show CDR1 as MNHNS and CDR2 as SASEGT. The V end was cut by 8 bases, the J end by 8 bases, with 15 bases between. CDR3 region: CASEVRDSGYTF. CDR3 in DNA: TGTGCCAGCGAAGTCAGGGATTCGGGCTACACCTTC.

The chain employs TRBV5-1 and TRBJ2-2, with TRBD2 matching over 10 bases. The CDR3 has 19 residues. Germline V lookup: CDR1 SGHRS, CDR2 YFSETQ. The V gene end was trimmed by 0 bases and the J gene end by 6 bases; junction bases not matched to a gene: 14. The DNA for the CDR3 is TGCGCCAGCAGCTTGGCAGTAGCTAGCGGGAGCGTTTACGCCGGGGAGCTGTTTTTT. This codes for CASSLAVASGSVYAGELFF.

The chain links TRBV7-8 to TRBJ2-7, with D possibly TRBD1 on 5 matching bases. The CDR3 totals 14 residues. The ends were cut back, 0 bases at V and 5 bases at J, with 11 bases in the middle. Germline V CDR1 and CDR2: SGHVS, FQNEAQ. The CDR3 DNA is TGTGCCAGCAGCTTAGCTCCGGGCAGGGACGAGCAGTACTTC. Translation gives CASSLAPGRDEQYF.

The chain links TRBV14 to TRBJ2-1; 11 nucleotides line up with TRBD2. The length of the CDR3 is 17 residues. Germline V CDR1 and CDR2: SGHDN, FVKESK. J was trimmed by 2 bases and V by 1 base; bases with no gene match: 4. The CDR3 DNA follows: TGTGCCAGCAGCCAAGTCTCGGGACTAGCGGCCTACAATGAGCAGTTCTTC. This gives the protein CASSQVSGLAAYNEQFF.

J is TRBJ2-5 and V is TRBV2, with 11 bases lining up with TRBD1. Germline CDR1 and CDR2: SNHLY and FYNNEI. V shed 6 bases and J 4 bases; nucleotides not matched to a gene: 7. The CDR3 is 15 amino acids. In DNA form, the CDR3 reads TGTGCCAGCAGAAAGCAAGGGACAGGGGGAGAGACCCAGTACTTC. It yields the protein CASRKQGTGGETQYF.

In regard to this clone: This sample also contains other DNA sequences that code for the same CDR3. The rearrangement uses TRBV11-3 and TRBJ2-3, with D unclear. V was shortened by 0 bases and J by 4 bases, with 5 bases between the two germline ends. This CDR3 region has 13 residues. Germline lookup yields CDR1 SGHNT and CDR2 YENEEA. CDR3 bases: TGTGCCAGCAGCTTAGAGGGTGCAGATACGCAGTATTTT. Amino acids: CASSLEGADTQYF.

The rearrangement joins TRBV6-1 to TRBJ2-7; TRBD2 might be the D (6 bases). V lost 7 bases and J 2 bases, leaving 12 bases between the germline ends. The CDR3 has 13 amino acids. The germline CDR1 and CDR2 sequences are MNHNS and SASEGT. Here the CDR3 reads CASNRDSAYEQYF. CDR3 nucleotides: TGTGCCAGCAATCGGGACTCCGCCTACGAGCAGTACTTC.

This sequence joins TRBV11-2 and TRBJ2-7; 7 bases map to TRBD2. The V and J ends lost 1 base and 4 bases, in that order; junction bases with no gene match: 7. Germline CDR1 and CDR2: SGHAT and FQNNGV. The CDR3 runs 15 residues. CDR3: CASSLAPRGVYEQYF. CDR3 in DNA: TGTGCCAGCAGCTTAGCTCCCCGGGGGGTTTACGAGCAGTACTTC.

The chain joins TRBV5-1 to TRBJ1-2, with D unresolved. The CDR3 totals 11 residues. Trimming pared 5 bases from V and 6 bases from J, leaving 8 bases between. Germline CDR1 SGHRS, CDR2 YFSETQ. CDR3 in DNA: TGCGCCAGCAGGTTCGACAATGGCTACACCTTC. Translating gives CASRFDNGYTF.

In the case of this clone: Different DNA sequences within this sample yield the same CDR3. The gene calls are TRBV28 and TRBJ1-2; D uncertain. The CDR3 has 11 residues. Deletions cut 6 bases from V and 2 bases from J, with 4 bases between. CDR1 and CDR2 from the germline V gene are MDHEN and SYDVKM. CDR3 bases: TGTGCCAGCAGCAGGAACTATGGCTACACCTTC. It translates to CASSRNYGYTF.

The genes are TRBV10-3 and TRBJ2-3; the D gene is possibly TRBD2 (6 bases). Trimming removed 2 bases at V and 11 bases at J, with 11 bases between. This CDR3 comprises 12 residues. In germline, CDR1 is ENHRY, CDR2 SYGVKD. The CDR3 is CAISEGGAGQYF. The CDR3 DNA reads as TGTGCCATCAGTGAGGGCGGAGCGGGGCAGTATTTT.

This clone has just one count. Different DNA sequences within this sample yield the same CDR3. This chain joins TRBV28 and TRBJ1-3; D is perhaps TRBD1 (5 bases). Trimming stripped 5 bases from V and 0 bases from J, with 11 bases between. CDR3 length: 15 amino acids. The germline V gene encodes CDR1 MDHEN and CDR2 SYDVKM. The DNA for the CDR3 is TGTGCCAGCAGTCCCGGGGGGGACTCTGGAAACACCATATATTTT. Amino acid sequence: CASSPGGDSGNTIYF.

The chain links TRBV6-1 to TRBJ1-2; D remains ambiguous. The CDR3 sequence is 14 residues long. Trimming shortened V by 6 bases and J by 7 bases, and 18 bases separated the two germline ends. Looked up from germline, CDR1 is MNHNS and CDR2 is SASEGT. CDR3 bases: TGTGCCAGCAGGACCACCGGGCCCCGGGGTGGCTACACCTTC. It codes for CASRTTGPRGGYTF.

The chain combines TRBV5-1 with TRBJ2-2, with 9 bases matching TRBD1. CDR1 and CDR2 (germline): SGHRS, YFSETQ. This CDR3 is 17 amino acids long. Germline trimming cut 3 bases from V and 2 bases from J; bases unmatched to any gene: 8. The CDR3 region is CASSSGGQGLNTGELFF. The CDR3 region has the DNA TGCGCCAGCAGCTCCGGGGGACAGGGATTAAACACCGGGGAGCTGTTTTTT.

The J gene is TRBJ2-3, the V gene TRBV2, with 9 bases fitting TRBD1. The CDR3 covers 18 residues. V shed 6 bases, J shed 2 bases, and the junction held 15 bases outside the gene matches. Looked up from germline, CDR1 is SNHLY and CDR2 is FYNNEI. The CDR3: CASSRTIVTGGATDTQYF. The CDR3 region has the DNA TGTGCCAGCAGCCGAACCATTGTGACAGGGGGTGCCACAGATACGCAGTATTTT.

The chain links TRBV2 to TRBJ1-1; possible D gene TRBD1, 5 bases. V was pared by 4 bases and J by 5 bases, with 14 bases between. This CDR3 spans 14 amino acids. Looked up from germline, CDR1 is SNHLY and CDR2 is FYNNEI. This chain's CDR3 is CASSAGRGWTEAFF. CDR3 coding DNA: TGTGCCAGCAGTGCCGGGAGGGGTTGGACTGAAGCTTTCTTT.

The gene calls are TRBV10-2 and TRBJ1-4, with D perhaps TRBD1 (6 bases). The length of the CDR3 is 14 residues. V was clipped by 3 bases and J by 8 bases, with 13 bases between them. CDR1 WSHSY and CDR2 SAAADI come from the germline V gene. CDR3 protein: CASSDNRVGEKLFF. The CDR3 nucleotides read TGCGCCAGCAGTGATAACAGGGTAGGCGAAAAACTGTTTTTT.

The sample holds one count of this clone. The gene calls are TRBV7-9 and TRBJ2-2, with D uncertain. V lost 5 bases to trimming and J lost 8 bases, with 12 bases between them. Per germline, CDR1 SEHNR and CDR2 FQNEAQ (reference sequence). This CDR3 region has 13 residues. CDR3 DNA sequence: TGTGCCAGCAGCACCCAGGACGGAGGGGAGCTGTTTTTT. Translation: CASSTQDGGELFF.

This chain links TRBV15 with TRBJ2-7, with TRBD2 identical over 8 bases. From germline, CDR1 is LNHNV and CDR2 YYDKDF (reference sequence). The junction had 7 bases not matched to a gene; V was cut back by 4 bases and J by 2 bases. The CDR3 runs to 15 residues. CDR3 in amino acids: CATSIRSGGAYEQYF. The CDR3 DNA follows: TGTGCCACCAGCATCCGGTCCGGGGGGGCCTACGAGCAGTACTTC. Looking up the rest from reference TRBV15 and TRBJ2-7 gives the full variable domain: DAMVIQNPRYQVTQFGKPVTLSCSQTLNHNVMYWYQQKSSQAPKLLFHYYDKDFNNEADTPDNFQSRRPNTSFCFLDIRSPGLGDTAMYLCATSIRSGGAYEQYFGPGTRLTVT.

The gene calls are TRBV15 and TRBJ2-7; 7 bases line up with TRBD1. Germline CDR1 is LNHNV and CDR2 is YYDKDF (reference sequence). CDR3 length: 16 residues. The trim removed 2 bases at V and 4 bases at J, leaving 11 bases unmatched. This CDR3 reads CATSRQQGRPPYEQYF. The DNA of the CDR3 is TGTGCCACCAGCAGACAACAGGGGAGACCTCCTTACGAGCAGTACTTC. The full variable domain, with the rest looked up from reference TRBV15 and TRBJ2-7, is DAMVIQNPRYQVTQFGKPVTLSCSQTLNHNVMYWYQQKSSQAPKLLFHYYDKDFNNEADTPDNFQSRRPNTSFCFLDIRSPGLGDTAMYLCATSRQQGRPPYEQYFGPGTRLTVT.

The rearrangement uses TRBV4-2 and TRBJ2-7; 13 bases are a match to TRBD2. CDR1 LGHNA and CDR2 YNFKEQ come from the germline V gene. V was clipped by 1 base and J by 2 bases; unmatched bases: 2. CDR3 size: 16 residues. CDR3: CASSQVTSGRAYEQYF. In nucleotides, the CDR3 is TGTGCCAGCAGCCAAGTTACTAGCGGGAGGGCCTACGAGCAGTACTTC.

This chain uses TRBV5-8 with TRBJ1-5, with 9 positions matching TRBD1. Germline assignment: CDR1 SGHTS and CDR2 YDEGEE. Unmatched junction bases numbered 4, after V lost 3 bases and J lost 6 bases. The CDR3 covers 14 residues. This chain's CDR3 is CASSSRDRVQPQHF. Here the CDR3 DNA reads TGTGCCAGCAGCTCCCGGGACAGGGTTCAGCCCCAGCATTTT.

The genes are TRBV4-2 and TRBJ2-5, with 12 bases fitting TRBD2. V dropped 0 bases and J dropped 5; count of bases not matched to a gene: 13. CDR1 LGHNA and CDR2 YNFKEQ come from the germline V gene. The CDR3 length is 19 residues. Written as DNA, the CDR3 is TGTGCCAGCAGCCAAGATTTGGCTAGCGGGGGGGGGAGGTTCGAGACCCAGTACTTC. Amino acids: CASSQDLASGGGRFETQYF.

The V call is TRBV6-1, the J call TRBJ2-1; a possible D gene is TRBD2 (7 bases). V was cut by 4 bases and J by 4 bases, with 14 bases left in between. Germline lookup yields CDR1 MNHNS and CDR2 SASEGT. The CDR3 sequence is 15 residues long. This CDR3 is CASSGTRGGYNEQFF. DNA of the CDR3: TGTGCCAGCAGTGGGACTAGAGGGGGATACAATGAGCAGTTCTTC.

This clone was recorded only once. V usage is TRBV27 and J usage is TRBJ1-1, with unresolved D. CDR3 length equals 15 residues. The V end lost 2 bases, the J end lost 5 bases, and 15 bases lay between the germline ends. Germline V gene data show CDR1 as MNHEY and CDR2 as SMNVEV (reference sequence). The CDR3 nucleotides read TGTGCCAGCAGTTTACGTCCTGGGATGCGGACTGAAGCTTTCTTT. Translating gives CASSLRPGMRTEAFF.